Each of the 4 T cell receptor beta chains below was sequenced from the same sample in a study of T cells in Graves' hyperthyroidism and ophthalmopathy. Amplification yielded TCR beta CDR3 regions, with RNA transcripts as the source. TCR CDR3 regions were first amplified by RT-PCR with HTBI primers. TCRdb recomputed calls from the multiplex PCR reads with MiXCR, one row per CDR3 protein. Seen here are around 570,000 distinct CDR3 sequences, nearly 20% observed once, and the top ten hold around 50%. The material sequenced was blood. Receptors originate from a man aged 40-49 years with Graves' ophthalmopathy.

At least ten counts were recorded for this clonotype. CDR3 residues: CASSKRRVADTQYF. The CDR3, as DNA: TGTGCCAGCAGCAAACGGCGGGTTGCAGATACGCAGTATTTT. J is TRBJ2-3 and V is TRBV7-2; D possibly corresponds to TRBD2 (5 bases). The CDR3 extends over 14 amino acids. Trimming stripped 5 bases from V and 4 bases from J, with 13 bases between. Germline V gene lookup returns CDR1 SGHTA and CDR2 FQGNSA.

The chain uses TRBV10-2 and TRBJ1-5, with TRBD1 identical over 7 bases. The CDR3 totals 15 residues. The germline V gene encodes CDR1 WSHSY and CDR2 SAAADI. V dropped 3 bases and J dropped 2; count of bases not matched to a gene: 4. As DNA, the CDR3 is TGCGCCAGCAGTGATTTAGGGGGCCGCAATCAGCCCCAGCATTTT. Its protein is CASSDLGGRNQPQHF.

This clonotype was picked up many times. This sequence joins TRBV7-8 and TRBJ2-1, with TRBD1 matching 8 bases. Looked up from germline, CDR1 is SGHVS and CDR2 is FQNEAQ. The CDR3 covers 16 residues. J was trimmed by 7 bases and V by 1 base; bases with no gene match: 9. The CDR3 protein is CASSLGMGGQANEQFF. In nucleotides, the CDR3 is TGTGCCAGCAGCTTAGGGATGGGGGGACAGGCAAATGAGCAGTTCTTC.

The chain combines TRBV11-2 with TRBJ2-7; TRBD1 agrees at 10 bases. This CDR3 is built from 17 residues. Germline assignment: CDR1 SGHAT and CDR2 FQNNGV. Trimming took 5 bases from V and 4 from J; bases not matched to a gene: 14. The CDR3: CASSPRQGADFVYEQYF. The CDR3 nucleotides are TGTGCCAGCAGCCCAAGACAGGGGGCAGATTTTGTGTACGAGCAGTACTTC.